These 8 T cell receptor beta chains share one sample of origin, sequenced in a study of T cell responses to AZD1222 COVID-19 vaccine. The protocol was immunoSEQ multiplex PCR, while the TCRdb copy is restricted to in-frame clones and leaves out a portion. The data contain about 150,000 clones, roughly nine tenths of them seen just once; the ten biggest clones take up over 15%. The sample here was peripheral blood, taken on day 0 of AZD1222 vaccination. The receptors were gathered from an adult in good health.

The chain is built from TRBV7-2 and TRBJ2-7, with D maybe TRBD1 (7 bases). The CDR3 loop spans 13 amino acids. V lost 8 bases and J lost 1, with 12 bases in between. Germline CDR1 SGHTA, CDR2 FQGNSA. The DNA of the CDR3 is TGTGCCAGCGGGGCAGGGGGGTCCTACGAGCAGTACTTC. This codes for CASGAGGSYEQYF.

This chain uses TRBV7-2 with TRBJ1-2; D remains unclear. The CDR3 is 15 residues long. Trimming stripped 3 bases from V and 3 bases from J, with 14 bases between. Germline V gene lookup returns CDR1 SGHTA and CDR2 FQGNSA. CDR3 sequence reads: CASSFRAAGDYGYTF. The DNA of the CDR3 is TGTGCCAGCAGCTTCCGGGCCGCGGGAGACTATGGCTACACCTTC.

This chain joins TRBV28 and TRBJ1-1; D unresolved. V was clipped by 2 bases and J by 3 bases, with 7 bases between them. CDR1 and CDR2 from the germline V gene are MDHEN and SYDVKM. The CDR3 runs 13 residues. CDR3 sequence reads: CASSLRGYTEAFF. CDR3 coding DNA: TGTGCCAGCAGTTTAAGAGGCTACACTGAAGCTTTCTTT. The variable domain in full, with the rest retrieved from reference TRBV28 and TRBJ1-1, is DVKVTQSSRYLVKRTGEKVFLECVQDMDHENMFWYRQDPGLGLRLIYFSYDVKMKEKGDIPEGYSVSREKKERFSLILESASTNQTSMYLCASSLRGYTEAFFGQGTRLTVV.

This chain joins TRBV2 and TRBJ2-2, with D perhaps TRBD2 (6 bases). This CDR3 is built from 13 residues. Germline V gene data show CDR1 as SNHLY and CDR2 as FYNNEI. V was pared by 7 bases and J by 6 bases, with 12 bases between. The CDR3 reads CASTETSPGELFF. The CDR3 DNA follows: TGTGCCAGCACCGAGACTAGTCCCGGGGAGCTGTTTTTT.

This chain joins TRBV7-2 and TRBJ2-7; D unclear. V lost 3 bases and J lost 2, with 8 bases in between. The CDR3 runs to 13 residues. Germline V gene data show CDR1 as SGHTA and CDR2 as FQGNSA. The CDR3 loop is CASSFMGTYEQYF. The DNA for the CDR3 is TGTGCCAGCAGCTTTATGGGGACCTACGAGCAGTACTTC.

The genes are TRBV5-1 and TRBJ2-2; D may match TRBD1 or TRBD2 (6 bases each). V lost 4 bases, J lost 3 bases, and 13 bases lay in between. Germline loops: CDR1 SGHRS, CDR2 YFSETQ. CDR3 length equals 15 residues. CDR3 loop: CASSARGVDTGELFF. The CDR3 region has the DNA TGCGCCAGCAGCGCGAGGGGGGTTGACACCGGGGAGCTGTTTTTT.

In DNA form, the CDR3 reads TGTGCCAGCAAGTCGGGACAGGCGGGAGGCACTGAAGCTTTCTTT. Translated, it gives CASKSGQAGGTEAFF. V usage is TRBV6-5 and J usage is TRBJ1-1; 8 bases align to TRBD1. Germline assignment: CDR1 MNHEY and CDR2 SVGAGI. V was pared by 7 bases and J by 4 bases, with 11 bases of the junction left unmatched. The length of the CDR3 is 15 residues.

The chain carries TRBV10-1 and TRBJ1-6, with 9 bases identical to TRBD1. The V segment lost 5 bases and the J segment 6 bases; nucleotides outside the gene matches: 17. The CDR3 has 19 amino acids. Per germline, CDR1 WNHNN and CDR2 SYGVQD (reference sequence). The CDR3 loop reads CASSPKIERDRDFNSPLHF. CDR3 DNA sequence: TGCGCCAGCAGTCCGAAAATCGAACGGGACAGGGATTTTAATTCACCCCTCCACTTT.